These T cell receptor beta chains were read from a single sample in a study of T cell changes during pregnancy in multiple sclerosis. Sequencing was performed with immunoSEQ multiplex PCR; in TCRdb, only in-frame clones are kept and a portion is missing. The table lists roughly 93,000 clones, approximately 89% of them singletons, with around 1.7% in the top ten. The specimen was peripheral blood, collected in the first trimester of pregnancy. The source is a female donor in good health, enrolled as a control in a pregnancy study. Each CDR3 is given with its conserved first and last residue. Each record gives: V gene, clone size, J gene, D gene, CDR3 DNA, CDR3 protein. D genes are given only for firm matches. Size is stated for part of the rows, as once, few or many counts, or as a class when the clone is expanded.

>TRBV9|-|TRBJ1-4|TRBD1
TGTGCCAGCAGCGGGGGACAGGGAGGGTCCGGTGAAAAACTGTTTTTT
CASSGGQGGSGEKLFF
>TRBV5-6|-|TRBJ2-7|-
TGTGCCAGCAGCTCAGCGGGCGAGCAGTACTTC
CASSSAGEQYF
>TRBV27|-|TRBJ1-5|-
TGTGCCAGCACCAAAGGCAGCCCAGGGAACAATCAGCCCCAGCATTTT
CASTKGSPGNNQPQHF
>TRBV7-2|-|TRBJ1-2|-
TGTGCCAGCAGCTTAAGAGTTTATGGCTACACCTTC
CASSLRVYGYTF
>TRBV5-5|-|TRBJ1-1|TRBD1
TGTGCCAGCAGCGACAGGGGGAACACTGAAGCTTTCTTT
CASSDRGNTEAFF
>TRBV6-4|-|TRBJ1-1|-
TGTGCCAGCAGTGAGCAAACAGGTCCCGGCATAGGGACTTTCTTT
CASSEQTGPGIGTFF
>TRBV4-1|-|TRBJ2-2|-
TGCGCCAGCAGCCAAGTCAAGACCGCCCGGGACACCGGGGAGCTGTTTTTT
CASSQVKTARDTGELFF
>TRBV10-3|-|TRBJ1-5|-
TGTGCCATGGGGGGGGGACGGGGAAATCAGCCCCAGCATTTT
CAMGGGRGNQPQHF
>TRBV29-1|-|TRBJ2-4|TRBD1
TGCAGCGTTGCCGGACAGGGGATCGCCAAAAACATTCAGTACTTC
CSVAGQGIAKNIQYF
>TRBV6-6|-|TRBJ2-3|-
TGTGCCAGCAGTTGGGGGGAGGATACGCAGTATTTT
CASSWGEDTQYF
>TRBV4-3|-|TRBJ1-4|-
TGCGCCAGCAGCCCTCCGGGGATGGCTAATGAAAAACTGTTTTTT
CASSPPGMANEKLFF
>TRBV7-3|-|TRBJ2-2|-
TGTGCCAGCAGCGTAGGACAGATAACCGGGGAGCTGTTTTTT
CASSVGQITGELFF
>TRBV11-2|-|TRBJ1-1|-
TGTGCCAGCAGCTCCCGGGAGGGCATCTCGACTGAAGCTTTCTTT
CASSSREGISTEAFF
>TRBV7-8|-|TRBJ1-3|-
TGTGCCAGCAGCCGGACTCTAGGAAACACCATATATTTT
CASSRTLGNTIYF
>TRBV13|-|TRBJ2-1|-
TGTGCCAGCAGCCAGACTAGAATCGCTGAGCAGTTCTTC
CASSQTRIAEQFF
>TRBV27|-|TRBJ1-2|TRBD1
TGTGCCAGCAGCGGAGGCGGACAGGGGGAGTACTTCTATGGCTACACCTTC
CASSGGGQGEYFYGYTF
>TRBV28|-|TRBJ2-2|TRBD2
TGTGCCAGCAGCCGACTAGCGGGGATTTCGAACACCGGGGAGCTGTTTTTT
CASSRLAGISNTGELFF
>TRBV7-9|-|TRBJ2-7|TRBD2
TGTGCCAGCAGCTCGGGACTAGGCTCTAATTACGAGCAGTACTTC
CASSSGLGSNYEQYF
>TRBV6-5|-|TRBJ2-3|-
TGTGCCAGCAGACTCACTGAGAGGACAGATACGCAGTATTTT
CASRLTERTDTQYF
>TRBV6-5|-|TRBJ2-3|-
TGTGCCAGCGGACAGAGCACAGATACGCAGTATTTT
CASGQSTDTQYF
>TRBV13|-|TRBJ2-3|-
TGTGCCAGCAGCCAGAGGGGGGGAAGGGAGGATACGCAGTATTTT
CASSQRGGREDTQYF
>TRBV19|once|TRBJ1-2|TRBD1
TGTGCCAGTGGTTGGACAGGGGGCCTTGGCTACACCTTC
CASGWTGGLGYTF
>TRBV30|-|TRBJ2-5|TRBD2
TGTGCCTGGAGTTTTGCGGGGGGGCGGGAGACCCAGTACTTC
CAWSFAGGRETQYF
>TRBV7-2|-|TRBJ2-7|-
TGTGCCAGCAGCGAGGGGGGGGGAGGAAGGCTTTACGAGCAGTACTTC
CASSEGGGGRLYEQYF
>TRBV11-2|-|TRBJ2-1|-
TGTGCCAGCAGCTTATCCCCAGGGAGGGGGAATGAGCAGTTCTTC
CASSLSPGRGNEQFF
>TRBV7-2|-|TRBJ1-1|-
TGTGCCAGCAGCGTTCTGGGGCAACTCCCGAACACTGAAGCTTTCTTT
CASSVLGQLPNTEAFF
>TRBV2|-|TRBJ1-1|TRBD1
TGTGCCAGCAGTGCGTCCCGGGACAGGGTTAAAAACTATGAAGCTTTCTTT
CASSASRDRVKNYEAFF
>TRBV6-4|-|TRBJ2-3|TRBD2
TGTGCCAGCAGTGACCACAGCGGGGGGGCATCAGATACGCAGTATTTT
CASSDHSGGASDTQYF
>TRBV4-1|-|TRBJ1-4|TRBD1
TGCGCCAGCAGCCTAGCCGGGACAGTTAGAACTAATGAAAAACTGTTTTTT
CASSLAGTVRTNEKLFF
>TRBV6-6|-|TRBJ2-3|-
TGTGCCAGCAGTTACGTTATGGAGACAGATACGCAGTATTTT
CASSYVMETDTQYF
>TRBV5-4|once|TRBJ2-3|TRBD1
TGTGCCAGCAGCTTCAAGTACAGGGGAGATGGCACAGATACGCAGTATTTT
CASSFKYRGDGTDTQYF
>TRBV18|-|TRBJ2-1|TRBD1
TGTGCCAGCTCACCACGCCCCGGACAGGGGAGCTACAATGAGCAGTTCTTC
CASSPRPGQGSYNEQFF
>TRBV7-9|-|TRBJ1-2|-
TGTGCCTGCTTCAGGGAGGAAGGCTATGGCTACACCTTC
CACFREEGYGYTF